Detailed here is one T cell receptor (beta chain). Its antigen is as yet unknown. This record comes from a study of vaccination and CD4 T cells after COVID-19. In the study overall: A median of roughly 97 days (range 35 to 161) separated diagnosis from post-COVID sampling. Cells were stimulated with overlapping spike peptides from SARS-CoV-2, HCoV-NL63, HCoV-OC43 and HCoV-229E. Post-vaccine sampling followed dose two by a median 72 days (range 14 to 241). Findings and limits, study-wide: The authors identified 304 of 307 vaccine-specific clones in convalescent patients as spike mono-reactive.

V was pared by 5 bases and J by 9 bases, with 13 bases of the junction left unmatched. From germline, CDR1 is SEHNR and CDR2 FQNEAQ (reference sequence). This CDR3 has 16 residues. Treatment here: approximately 9-day PBMC culture with coronavirus spike peptide pools or control peptides (ViraFEST assay). Oncomine TCR Beta short-read sequencing was applied to DNA from cultured CD4+ T cells. A single record per CDR3 protein comes from TCRdb applying MiXCR to the PCR reads. The sample has about 7,800 distinct CDR3 sequences; 50% to 75% are singletons. The rearrangement uses TRBV7-9 and TRBJ1-6; 7 nucleotides match TRBD1. The sample consisted of CD4+ T cells from blood, cultured in vitro. The sequence was collected from a human donor who had recovered from COVID-19. CDR3 sequence (DNA): TGTGCCAGCAGCAAGGACAGGCTGCTGGTTGGTTCACCCCTCCACTTT. This translates into CASSKDRLLVGSPLHF.